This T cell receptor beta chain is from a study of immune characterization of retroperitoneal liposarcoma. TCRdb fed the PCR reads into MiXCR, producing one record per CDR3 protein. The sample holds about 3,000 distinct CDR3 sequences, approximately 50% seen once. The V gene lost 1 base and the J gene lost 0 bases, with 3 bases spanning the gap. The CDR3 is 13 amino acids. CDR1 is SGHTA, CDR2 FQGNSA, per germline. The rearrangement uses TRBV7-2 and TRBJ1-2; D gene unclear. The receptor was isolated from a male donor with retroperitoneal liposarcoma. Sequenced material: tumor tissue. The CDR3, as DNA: TGTGCCAGCAGCTTAGGACCTAACTATGGCTACACCTTC. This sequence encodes CASSLGPNYGYTF.